The T cell receptor (beta chain) described here comes from a study of cytomegalovirus exposure and HLA in healthy donors. General study findings and limits: Across donors, most TCRs were seen rarely, yet some public ones were widespread. The study put 150 to 200 TCR beta chains on its list as cytomegalovirus-associated.

Profiled with immunoSEQ multiplex PCR; TCRdb holds only in-frame clones, not every one. The sample consists of some 50,000 clones, roughly 94% of them appearing once. Donors were drawn from the roughly 110-subject validation cohort, separate from the roughly 700-subject first cohort. In the case of this clone: What it binds is not known.

In germline, CDR1 is LGHNA, CDR2 YSLEER. The V gene lost 2 bases and the J gene lost 7 bases, with 11 bases spanning the gap. The CDR3 consists of 13 residues. The rearrangement links TRBV4-3 to TRBJ1-1; D gene ambiguous. Input material: PBMCs. The sequence came from a woman aged 18-29 years in good health and CMV-seropositive. CDR3 sequence (DNA): TGCGCCAGCAGCCAAAAGGTCTCGGGTGAAGCTTTCTTT. Protein sequence: CASSQKVSGEAFF.